These 11 T cell receptor beta chains were sequenced from one sample in a study of immune characterization of retroperitoneal liposarcoma. In TCRdb, the PCR reads were re-called with MiXCR into one record per CDR3 protein. Of around 2,600 distinct CDR3 sequences in the sample, 35% to 50% are singletons; the top ten hold around 39%. The source material was tumor tissue. These receptors came from a male donor with retroperitoneal liposarcoma.

V usage is TRBV6-8 and J usage is TRBJ2-1; the D gene is possibly TRBD2 (7 bases). The closer fit of TRBJ2-5 to the DNA end suggests the J call may be wrong. Germline lookup yields CDR1 MNHGY and CDR2 SAAAGT. The CDR3 totals 15 residues. CDR3 nucleotides: TGTGCCAGCAGTTGGGGGAGGGGGGCGGGAGAGACCCAGTACTTC. Its protein is CASSWGRGAGETQYF.

The chain links TRBV12-3 or TRBV12-4 to TRBJ1-1; D gene uncertain. Trimming left V 8 bases short and J 6 bases short, with 25 bases between. This CDR3 comprises 16 residues. The CDR3 DNA reads TGTGCCAGCGCCGACCCCCCAGTCTCAGCACTACCTGAAGCTTTCTTT. It codes for CASADPPVSALPEAFF.

CDR3 sequence reads: CASSYSNTRASDTQYF. The CDR3 coding sequence is TGTGCCAGCAGTTACTCGAACACTAGAGCCTCGGATACGCAGTATTTT. V gene TRBV6-6 combines with J gene TRBJ2-3; TRBD2 might be the D (5 bases). With 0 bases removed from V and 6 bases from J, the gap between germline ends came to 16 bases. The V gene's germline CDR1 is MNHNY and CDR2 SVGAGI (reference sequence). The CDR3 has 16 residues.

This clonotype was found a few times. The V call is TRBV12-5, the J call TRBJ1-1; D gene ambiguous. Germline-derived CDR1 and CDR2 are LGHNT and FRNRAP. The CDR3 runs to 13 residues. Trimming left V 6 bases short and J 5 bases short, with 13 bases between. DNA of the CDR3: TGTGCTAGTGGCCCCCCGATAGGGACTGAAGCTTTCTTT. Its protein is CASGPPIGTEAFF.

This chain links TRBV25-1 with TRBJ2-5; 11 bases are shared with TRBD2. The better agreement between TRBJ2-7 and the DNA end casts doubt on the J call. The germline CDR1 and CDR2 sequences are MGHDK and SYGVNS. The length of the CDR3 is 17 residues. CDR3 coding DNA: TGTGCCAGCAGTGATCGGAATCGGCCTAGCGGGAGGAGCGAGCAGTACTTC. Translated: CASSDRNRPSGRSEQYF.

V usage is TRBV6-2 or TRBV6-3 and J usage is TRBJ2-2; the match to TRBD1 covers 8 bases. Germline CDR1 and CDR2: MNHEY and SVGEGT. V shed 7 bases, J shed 0 bases, and the junction held 7 bases outside the gene matches. This CDR3 spans 16 amino acids. DNA of the CDR3: TGTGCCAGCACCAGACAGGGGCTTTCGAACACCGGGGAGCTGTTTTTT. Protein sequence: CASTRQGLSNTGELFF.

The chain recombines TRBV27 with TRBJ1-1; 8 bases are a match to TRBD1. Trimming cost V 6 bases and J 5 bases; bases outside gene matches: 11. The CDR3 totals 15 residues. The germline V gene encodes CDR1 MNHEY and CDR2 SMNVEV (reference sequence). The CDR3 spells CASSRTTGVETEAFF. The DNA for the CDR3 is TGTGCCAGCAGCCGGACGACAGGGGTGGAGACTGAAGCTTTCTTT.

The rearrangement joins TRBV11-2 to TRBJ2-5, with D possibly being TRBD2 (6 bases). This CDR3 contains 15 residues. V shed 3 bases and J shed 5 bases, with 16 bases lying between them. The germline gives CDR1 SGHAT, CDR2 FQNNGV. The CDR3 reads CASSFYPAGTETQYF. CDR3 coding DNA: TGTGCCAGCAGCTTCTACCCTGCGGGAACCGAGACCCAGTACTTC.

The rearrangement uses TRBV7-2 and TRBJ2-5, with D perhaps given as TRBD1 or TRBD2 (5 bases each). The J call may not be correct, given that the DNA end is closer to TRBJ2-1. Germline lookup yields CDR1 SGHTA and CDR2 FQGNSA. The CDR3 is made up of 15 amino acids. CDR3 sequence reads: CASSFTLFTGREQFF. The CDR3 coding sequence is TGTGCCAGCAGCTTCACTCTCTTCACGGGACGTGAGCAGTTCTTC.

This clonotype was detected only a few times. CDR3 loop: CASSLRLGDGNTIYF. For the CDR3, the DNA is TGTGCCAGCAGCTTAAGGCTCGGAGATGGAAACACCATATATTTT. The chain has TRBV7-2 and TRBJ1-3; the D is unclear. Germline CDR1 and CDR2: SGHTA and FQGNSA. The CDR3 extends over 15 amino acids. Between the trimmed V and J ends, which lost 2 bases and 3 bases, there was a span of 11 bases.

Of note for this clonotype: The junction departs from the called germline gene at one end, perhaps through a read error. The chain combines TRBV7-8 with TRBJ2-2, with D maybe TRBD1 (6 bases). This CDR3 spans 14 amino acids. CDR1 and CDR2 from the germline V gene are SGHVS and FQNEAQ. CDR3 in amino acids: CASSLTGPTGKLFF. CDR3 nucleotides: TGTGCCAGCAGCCTAACAGGGCCCACCGGGAAGCTGTTTTTT.